A selection of T cell receptor beta chains follows, all from one sample in a study of technical replicates of blood from several donors. Repertoires were generated with immunoSEQ multiplex PCR, while TCRdb's copy carries only in-frame clones and drops some. The sample consists of about 94,000 clones, about 95% of them appearing once. The sample comprised T cells isolated from PBMCs. The receptors shown here come from a human donor in good health. CDR3s include the opening cysteine and the closing phenylalanine or tryptophan. A D gene is named only where the DNA matches it firmly. Some rows mark clone size as missing; the rest say once, few, many or name a class of expanded clone.

>TRBJ1-4|.|.|TRBV4-2
CASSRAGADLATNEKLFF
TGTGCCAGCAGCAGAGCGGGGGCCGATCTCGCAACTAATGAAAAACTGTTTTTT
>TRBJ2-1|.|.|TRBV7-9
CASSLWAGEDNEQFF
TGTGCCAGCAGCTTATGGGCAGGGGAAGACAATGAGCAGTTCTTC
>TRBJ2-1|.|.|TRBV5-6
CASSLTGLHEQFF
TGTGCCAGCAGCTTGACAGGGTTACATGAGCAGTTCTTC
>TRBJ2-7|.|.|TRBV18
CASSPLGDSREQYF
TGTGCCAGCTCACCCCTCGGGGACTCTCGCGAGCAGTACTTC
>TRBJ2-3|.|TRBD1|TRBV5-8
CASSLRGQGEDTQYF
TGTGCCAGCAGCTTAAGGGGACAGGGAGAAGATACGCAGTATTTT
>TRBJ2-3|once|.|TRBV21-1
CASSTRPKAGVVADTQYF
TGTGCCAGCAGCACGCGCCCTAAAGCGGGAGTGGTTGCAGATACGCAGTATTTT
>TRBJ2-7|few|.|TRBV2
CASTLRQAVYEQYF
TGTGCCAGCACATTGAGACAGGCGGTCTACGAGCAGTACTTC
>TRBJ2-5|.|TRBD2|TRBV4-1
CASSRVAGLQETQYF
TGCGCCAGCAGCCGAGTAGCGGGATTACAAGAGACCCAGTACTTC
>TRBJ1-1|.|.|TRBV7-8
CASSRLFYSEAFF
TGTGCCAGCAGCCGCCTTTTTTACTCTGAAGCTTTCTTT
>TRBJ1-2|.|.|TRBV12-5
CASGSLGGAYGYTF
TGTGCTAGTGGATCCTTGGGGGGTGCATATGGCTACACCTTC
>TRBJ1-5|.|.|TRBV18
CASSGSEGNQPQHF
TGTGCCAGCTCAGGGTCAGAGGGCAATCAGCCCCAGCATTTT
>TRBJ2-3|.|TRBD1|TRBV4-1
CASSHGQGAWDSHTDTQYF
TGCGCCAGCAGTCACGGACAGGGGGCGTGGGACAGCCACACAGATACGCAGTATTTT
>TRBJ2-7|.|.|TRBV6-1
CASSSGSYEQYF
TGTGCCAGCAGTAGCGGCTCCTACGAGCAGTACTTC
>TRBJ1-2|.|.|TRBV28
CAIKRGRRGYTF
TGTGCGATCAAAAGAGGGAGGAGGGGCTACACCTTC
>TRBJ1-1|.|.|TRBV6-6
CASSYSRAGESAFF
TGTGCCAGCAGTTACTCAAGGGCGGGCGAGTCGGCTTTCTTT
>TRBJ1-3|.|TRBD1|TRBV11-3
CASSSWTGPPSGNTIYF
TGTGCCAGCAGCTCGTGGACAGGGCCTCCCTCTGGAAACACCATATATTTT
>TRBJ1-5|.|.|TRBV19
CATSSRDSGGQPQHF
TGTGCCACCTCTAGCCGGGACTCAGGAGGTCAGCCCCAGCATTTT
>TRBJ2-1|once|TRBD2|TRBV9
CASSVSGGAGEQFF
TGTGCCAGCAGCGTTAGCGGGGGGGCCGGTGAGCAGTTCTTC
>TRBJ1-3|.|.|TRBV28
CASSLVSSGNTIYF
TGTGCCAGCAGTTTAGTGAGCTCTGGAAACACCATATATTTT
>TRBJ1-1|.|.|TRBV7-9
CASSSPGRDTEAFF
TGTGCCAGCAGCTCCCCGGGCAGGGACACTGAAGCTTTCTTT
>TRBJ1-2|.|.|TRBV6-5
CASSYAGGTLGYTF
TGTGCCAGCAGTTACGCTGGCGGAACCCTGGGCTACACCTTC
>TRBJ2-1|.|TRBD2|TRBV5-1
CASSQGTSGPAYNEQFF
TGCGCCAGCAGCCAAGGGACTAGCGGGCCCGCTTACAATGAGCAGTTCTTC
>TRBJ2-7|.|TRBD2|TRBV5-4
CASSLEPSSGQYF
TGTGCCAGCAGCTTGGAGCCATCTAGCGGGCAGTACTTC
>TRBJ2-1|.|TRBD1|TRBV28
CASRPTGGAYYNEQFF
TGTGCCAGCAGGCCCACAGGGGGCGCTTACTACAATGAGCAGTTCTTC
>TRBJ1-1|once|.|TRBV6-1
CASTPSGNTEAFF
TGTGCCAGCACCCCCTCGGGGAACACTGAAGCTTTCTTT
>TRBJ1-5|.|TRBD1|TRBV6-6
CASSYYLTGLQPQHF
TGTGCCAGCAGTTACTATTTGACAGGGCTTCAGCCCCAGCATTTT
>TRBJ2-1|.|TRBD2|TRBV6-1
CASSDSGTIWNEQFF
TGTGCCAGCAGTGACTCGGGGACTATCTGGAATGAGCAGTTCTTC
>TRBJ2-5|.|TRBD2|TRBV18
CASSPFVAGGGETQYF
TGTGCCAGCTCACCATTTGTCGCGGGGGGCGGAGAGACCCAGTACTTC
>TRBJ1-1|few|.|TRBV6-6
CASSPGATEAFF
TGTGCCAGCAGTCCGGGTGCGACTGAAGCTTTCTTT
>TRBJ1-2|.|.|TRBV6-6
CASSYSMERESYGYTF
TGTGCCAGCAGTTACTCGATGGAGCGGGAAAGCTATGGCTACACCTTC
>TRBJ2-7|.|.|TRBV4-1
CASSHPEPGAEQYF
TGCGCCAGCAGCCACCCCGAGCCAGGGGCCGAGCAGTACTTC
>TRBJ1-2|few|.|TRBV11-2
CASSLDSQAPTNYGYTF
TGTGCCAGCAGCTTAGATTCACAGGCCCCGACTAACTATGGCTACACCTTC
>TRBJ2-2|.|.|TRBV4-1
CASVGAGEETGELFF
TGCGCCAGCGTGGGGGCGGGAGAAGAAACCGGGGAGCTGTTTTTT
>TRBJ1-1|.|.|TRBV5-6
CASSTGHRNTEAFF
TGTGCCAGCAGCACGGGACACCGGAACACTGAAGCTTTCTTT
>TRBJ1-2|.|.|TRBV27
CASSPFPNYGYTF
TGTGCCAGCAGTCCATTTCCTAACTATGGCTACACCTTC
>TRBJ2-1|.|TRBD2|TRBV28
CASKETSGTNYNEQFF
TGTGCCAGCAAGGAGACTAGCGGCACAAACTACAATGAGCAGTTCTTC
>TRBJ1-1|once|TRBD1|TRBV2
CASSLRGGPGGTEAFF
TGTGCCAGCAGTCTACGAGGGGGGCCAGGGGGCACTGAAGCTTTCTTT
>TRBJ2-7|.|.|TRBV4-2
CASSRIWPGAYEQYF
TGTGCCAGCAGCCGAATTTGGCCCGGGGCCTACGAGCAGTACTTC
>TRBJ2-5|.|TRBD1|TRBV28
CASSRDRIEETQYF
TGTGCCAGCAGCCGGGACAGGATCGAAGAGACCCAGTACTTC
>TRBJ1-1|.|.|TRBV6-5
CASLPQAANTEAFF
TGTGCCAGCCTCCCACAGGCAGCGAACACTGAAGCTTTCTTT
>TRBJ2-6|once|.|TRBV15
CATSSTGSGANVLTF
TGTGCCACCAGCAGCACAGGGAGCGGGGCCAACGTCCTGACTTTC
>TRBJ2-1|once|.|TRBV5-1
CASSFRGRDEQFF
TGCGCCAGCAGCTTTCGGGGAAGGGATGAGCAGTTCTTC